This entry lists 22 T cell receptor beta chains sequenced from one sample in a study of T-cell reconstitution after alpha-beta-depleted transplantation in children. Preparation of the TCRbeta library involved a method that used unique molecular identifiers. TCRdb passed the PCR reads through MiXCR, listing each CDR3 protein once. The sample lists some 550,000 distinct CDR3 sequences, 15% to 20% occurring once. Sequencing was performed on PBMCs from the stem cell graft donor, taken from the stem cell graft. Source of these receptors: a human donor who donated a stem cell graft to a child with acute lymphoblastic leukemia.

This chain joins TRBV18 and TRBJ2-7, with 10 bases fitting TRBD1. CDR1 and CDR2 from the germline V gene are KGHSH and LQKENI. The ends lost 3 bases at V and 5 bases at J; junction bases unmatched: 16. CDR3 length: 18 residues. The CDR3 sequence is CASSPGDRGRFGSDEQYF. The CDR3 DNA reads TGTGCCAGCTCACCTGGAGACAGGGGGCGATTCGGGTCCGACGAGCAGTACTTC.

The chain combines TRBV20-1 with TRBJ2-5; 11 nucleotides align to TRBD2. The CDR3 runs to 16 residues. J gave up 5 bases and V 3 bases, and 11 bases lay outside the gene matches. The germline V gene encodes CDR1 DFQATT and CDR2 SNEGSKA (reference sequence). Here the CDR3 DNA reads TGCAGTGCTAGGAGGGGGACTAGCGGTTCATGGGAGACCCAGTACTTC. Residues: CSARRGTSGSWETQYF.

The sample holds many counts of this clonotype. The chain links TRBV29-1 to TRBJ1-2; TRBD1 aligns across 10 bases. The CDR3 has 18 residues. Germline V CDR1 and CDR2: SQVTM, ANQGSEA. Unmatched junction bases numbered 20, after V lost 3 bases and J lost 7 bases. CDR3 protein: CSVDSQPGQGNGGGGYTF. CDR3 sequence (DNA): TGCAGCGTTGATAGTCAGCCGGGACAGGGGAACGGAGGGGGTGGCTACACCTTC.

The rearrangement joins TRBV12-3 or TRBV12-4 to TRBJ2-1, with 14 bases that match TRBD2. J gave up 9 bases and V 6 bases, and 7 bases lay outside the gene matches. The CDR3 runs 15 residues. CDR3 nucleotides: TGTGCCAGCAGCCTCCGACTAGCGGGAGGGGTTGAGCAGTTCTTC. Translating gives CASSLRLAGGVEQFF.

The chain couples TRBV5-1 to TRBJ2-7; tentatively, D is TRBD2 (5 bases). Germline V gene data show CDR1 as SGHRS and CDR2 as YFSETQ. The CDR3 runs 13 residues. V lost 4 bases and J 0 bases, leaving 8 bases between the germline ends. The CDR3 coding sequence is TGCGCCAGCAGCCAGGACTTCTCCTACGAGCAGTACTTC. Protein: CASSQDFSYEQYF. The full variable domain, in which reference TRBV5-1 and TRBJ2-7 provide the parts outside the CDR3, is KAGVTQTPRYLIKTRGQQVTLSCSPISGHRSVSWYQQTPGQGLQFLFEYFSETQRNKGNFPGRFSGRQFSNSRSEMNVSTLELGDSALYLCASSQDFSYEQYFGPGTRLTVT.

V is TRBV5-6 and J is TRBJ2-7; a weak D match, TRBD2 (6 bases). Trimming left V 2 bases short and J 0 bases short, with 15 bases between. The V gene's germline CDR1 is SGHDT and CDR2 YYEEEE. CDR3 length: 16 residues. The CDR3 region is CASSFGRGHSSYEQYF. The CDR3 DNA sequence: TGTGCCAGCAGCTTTGGGCGGGGCCACAGCTCCTACGAGCAGTACTTC.

This clonotype was counted a few times. The chain links TRBV5-1 to TRBJ2-1, with 7 bases aligning to TRBD2. The germline V gene has CDR1 SGHRS and CDR2 YFSETQ. Trimming took 2 bases from V and 2 from J; bases not matched to a gene: 4. CDR3 length: 15 amino acids. The CDR3 DNA follows: TGCGCCAGCAGCTTCCGGGGGGTGGCCTACAATGAGCAGTTCTTC. As protein: CASSFRGVAYNEQFF.

This chain joins TRBV5-1 and TRBJ2-1, with TRBD2 matching over 13 bases. In germline, CDR1 is SGHRS, CDR2 YFSETQ. V trimming: 2 bases; J trimming: 5 bases; junction bases outside the gene matches: 1. The CDR3 has 15 residues. Here the CDR3 reads CASSFGTSGNNEQFF. In DNA form, the CDR3 reads TGCGCCAGCAGCTTCGGGACTAGCGGGAACAATGAGCAGTTCTTC.

This sequence joins TRBV7-6 and TRBJ2-1; perhaps TRBD2 as D (6 bases). CDR1 is SGHVS, CDR2 FNYEAQ, per germline. CDR3 size: 15 residues. V was clipped by 1 base and J by 0 bases, with 7 bases between them. CDR3 coding DNA: TGTGCCAGCAGCTTAGGGGGGGTCTCCTACAATGAGCAGTTCTTC. Residues: CASSLGGVSYNEQFF.

A few counts support this clonotype. V usage is TRBV3-1 and J usage is TRBJ1-4; D unclear. Germline lookup yields CDR1 LGHDT and CDR2 YNNKEL (reference sequence). The CDR3 is 16 residues long. Trimming removed 0 bases at V and 7 bases at J, with 15 bases between. CDR3 amino acids: CASSQDQEIQGEKLFF. In nucleotides, the CDR3 is TGTGCCAGCAGCCAAGACCAGGAAATACAAGGTGAAAAACTGTTTTTT.

The chain employs TRBV10-3 and TRBJ2-1; TRBD2 might be the D (6 bases). Looked up from germline, CDR1 is ENHRY and CDR2 is SYGVKD. The CDR3 loop spans 15 amino acids. V was clipped by 7 bases and J by 4 bases, with 17 bases between them. This CDR3 reads CAINHLGTQYNEQFF. CDR3 coding DNA: TGTGCCATCAATCATCTGGGGACTCAATACAATGAGCAGTTCTTC.

The chain is built from TRBV12-3 or TRBV12-4 and TRBJ1-5; D is possibly TRBD1 (5 bases). V was cut by 8 bases and J by 7 bases, with 15 bases left in between. The CDR3 is made up of 13 amino acids. CDR3 amino acids: CASAGTSRQPQHF. DNA of the CDR3: TGTGCCAGCGCGGGGACCTCTAGGCAGCCCCAGCATTTT.

This clonotype has only a few counts. The chain joins TRBV20-1 to TRBJ2-7, with TRBD2 matching 11 bases. Germline assignment: CDR1 DFQATT and CDR2 SNEGSKA (reference sequence). Germline trimming cut 8 bases from V and 1 base from J; bases unmatched to any gene: 4. The CDR3 is made up of 13 amino acids. The CDR3 DNA follows: TGCAGTTCCCGACTAGCGGGGTCCTACGAGCAGTACTTC. Translated, it gives CSSRLAGSYEQYF.

The rearrangement joins TRBV20-1 to TRBJ2-5; the match to TRBD2 covers 9 bases. With V trimmed by 6 bases and J by 5 bases, 10 bases remained unmatched. Germline V gene lookup returns CDR1 DFQATT and CDR2 SNEGSKA (reference sequence). CDR3 length: 14 residues. CDR3 DNA sequence: TGCAGTGCGCGGAGCGGGAGGAAGGTCGAGACCCAGTACTTC. Translation: CSARSGRKVETQYF.

The rearrangement uses TRBV12-3 or TRBV12-4 and TRBJ2-7; 11 nucleotides match TRBD1. The CDR3 totals 13 residues. The V segment lost 7 bases and the J segment 7 bases; nucleotides outside the gene matches: 6. The CDR3 protein is CASTGQGAREQYF. The CDR3 coding sequence is TGTGCCAGCACTGGACAGGGGGCGAGAGAGCAGTACTTC.

There are a few counts of this clonotype. The chain uses TRBV5-1 and TRBJ2-7; no firm D call. Germline V gives CDR1 SGHRS, CDR2 YFSETQ. The CDR3 is 14 residues long. V was shortened by 4 bases and J by 0 bases, with 11 bases between the two germline ends. The CDR3 DNA follows: TGCGCCAGCAGCCCCTATATGAACTCCTACGAGCAGTACTTC. Its protein product is CASSPYMNSYEQYF.

V is TRBV29-1 and J is TRBJ1-5, with D possibly being TRBD1 (6 bases). The CDR3 totals 14 residues. The germline gives CDR1 SQVTM, CDR2 ANQGSEA. V was clipped by 6 bases and J by 0 bases, with 12 bases between them. Here the CDR3 reads CSVRSGDSNQPQHF. The CDR3 DNA reads TGCAGCGTACGTTCAGGGGATAGCAATCAGCCCCAGCATTTT.

On this clonotype: One end of the junction varies from germline; a read error may be responsible. This chain links TRBV5-4 with TRBJ2-1, with D possibly matching TRBD1 (6 bases). The CDR3 loop spans 13 amino acids. Germline lookup yields CDR1 SGHNT and CDR2 YYREEE (reference sequence). The CDR3 coding sequence is TGTGCCAGCGCGCCAGGGGCCCACAATAAGCAGTTCTTC. Residues: CASAPGAHNKQFF.

In its sample, this clonotype was seen many times. DNA for the CDR3: TGTGCCAGCAGTTTTGTAGCGGGAAAGGTGTTCTTC. It yields the protein CASSFVAGKVFF. The chain joins TRBV12-3 or TRBV12-4 to TRBJ2-1; 8 nucleotides line up with TRBD2. The CDR3 runs to 12 residues. Trimming at V came to 3 bases and at J to 15 bases, leaving 7 bases not matched to a gene.

This clonotype was found a few times. The chain has TRBV12-3 or TRBV12-4 and TRBJ2-1; D perhaps matches TRBD2 (7 bases). The V end was cut by 2 bases, the J end by 9 bases, with 11 bases between. The CDR3 consists of 13 residues. The CDR3 bases are TGTGCCAGCAGTTTATACAGGGAGGGTGAGCAGTTCTTC. As protein: CASSLYREGEQFF.

This clonotype was detected only a few times. The chain employs TRBV7-9 and TRBJ2-7; 7 bases map to TRBD2. With 5 bases clipped from V and 2 bases from J, the junction kept 3 bases outside the gene matches. CDR1 is SEHNR, CDR2 FQNEAQ, per germline (reference sequence). The CDR3 runs to 13 residues. Here the CDR3 reads CASSIGLAYEQYF. Written as DNA, the CDR3 is TGTGCCAGCAGCATAGGACTAGCCTACGAGCAGTACTTC.

This clonotype turned up a few times. V and J are TRBV15 and TRBJ1-2, with TRBD1 as a possible D gene (5 bases). CDR1 is LNHNV, CDR2 YYDKDF, per germline (reference sequence). Trimming cost V 1 base and J 5 bases, with 8 bases left between them. The CDR3 runs 13 residues. CDR3 sequence: CATSRGQTYGYTF. The CDR3 DNA follows: TGTGCCACCAGCAGAGGACAGACTTATGGCTACACCTTC.